Here is one T cell receptor beta chain with its context. The data belong to a study of cytomegalovirus exposure and HLA in healthy donors. PCR used 60 Vbeta primers and 13 Jbeta primers. TCRdb keeps only in-frame clones here, not all; method: immunoSEQ multiplex PCR. Of 120,000 to 150,000 clones in the sample, 65% to 85% were seen once. The CDR3 is made up of 14 amino acids. From germline, CDR1 is SGDLS and CDR2 YYNGEE. Sequenced material: PBMCs. The TCR was taken from a man aged 18-30 years in good health and CMV-seronegative. The rearrangement links TRBV9 to TRBJ2-5; 10 bases map to TRBD1. The better agreement between TRBJ2-7 and the DNA end casts doubt on the J call. CDR3 in amino acids: CASSIGQGAYEQYF. Here the CDR3 DNA reads TGTGCCAGCAGTATCGGACAGGGGGCCTACGAGCAGTACTTC.